This T cell receptor beta chain was retrieved from a study of CD8 T cells in Susac syndrome. Study-level information: When blood was drawn, the patients with Susac syndrome were therapy-naive, on corticosteroids, or on intravenous immunoglobulin alone. Study-wide findings and caveats: Among people with Susac, CD8+ clonal expansion was greatest in TEMRA cells and active patients.

This clonotype was observed once. Antigen unknown. With random hexamers, reverse transcription was performed on about 0.45 to 1 ug of RNA. Each CDR3 protein gets one entry after TCRdb re-called the immunoSEQ multiplex PCR reads with MiXCR. The data show about 190,000 distinct CDR3 sequences, just under 95% seen once. CDR1 GTSNPN and CDR2 SVGIG come from the germline V gene (reference sequence). V dropped 2 bases and J dropped 0 bases, with 11 bases sitting between them. The CDR3 has 14 amino acids. Sequencing of TCR beta was carried out in blood CD8+ and CD4+ T cells. Patients with Susac syndrome showed fulfilment of recently defined diagnostic criteria for definite or probable disease.

Sequenced material: CD8+ T cells from PBMCs. The sequence came from a human donor with Susac syndrome. V gene TRBV30 combines with J gene TRBJ2-7; D possibly corresponds to TRBD2 (6 bases). The CDR3 nucleotides are TGTGCCTGGAGTCCTGGGACTTACTCCTACGAGCAGTACTTC. Translating it yields CAWSPGTYSYEQYF.